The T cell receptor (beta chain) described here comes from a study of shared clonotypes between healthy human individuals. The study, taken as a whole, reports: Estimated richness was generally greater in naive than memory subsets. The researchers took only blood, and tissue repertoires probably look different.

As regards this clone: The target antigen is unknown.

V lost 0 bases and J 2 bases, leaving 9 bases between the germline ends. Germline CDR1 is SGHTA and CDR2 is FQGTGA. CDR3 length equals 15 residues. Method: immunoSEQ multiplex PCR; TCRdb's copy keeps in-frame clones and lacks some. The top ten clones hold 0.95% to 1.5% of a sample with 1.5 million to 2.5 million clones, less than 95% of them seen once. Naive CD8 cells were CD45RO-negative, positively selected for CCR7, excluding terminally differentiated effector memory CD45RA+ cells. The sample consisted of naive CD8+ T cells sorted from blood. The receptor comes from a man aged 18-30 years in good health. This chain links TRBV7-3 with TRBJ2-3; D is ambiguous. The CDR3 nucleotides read TGTGCCAGCAGCTTAACGTGGAGCCTCACAGATACGCAGTATTTT. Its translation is CASSLTWSLTDTQYF.